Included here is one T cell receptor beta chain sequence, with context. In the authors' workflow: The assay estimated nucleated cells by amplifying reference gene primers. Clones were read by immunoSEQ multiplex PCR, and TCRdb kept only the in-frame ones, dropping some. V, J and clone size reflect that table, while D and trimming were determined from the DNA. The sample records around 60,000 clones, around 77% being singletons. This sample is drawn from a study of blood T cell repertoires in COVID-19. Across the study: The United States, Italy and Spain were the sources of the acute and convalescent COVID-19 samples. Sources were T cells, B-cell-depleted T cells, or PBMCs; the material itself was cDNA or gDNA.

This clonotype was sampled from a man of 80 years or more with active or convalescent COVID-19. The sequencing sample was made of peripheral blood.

Here the CDR3 reads CASSQDPSGGGRETQYF. The DNA for the CDR3 is TGTGCCAGCAGCCAAGACCCTAGCGGGGGAGGGCGAGAGACCCAGTACTTC. The V gene is TRBV4-2, the J gene TRBJ2-5; 10 bases match TRBD2. The junction had 8 bases not matched to a gene; V was cut back by 0 bases and J by 4 bases. The V gene's germline CDR1 is LGHNA and CDR2 YNFKEQ. CDR3 length: 17 amino acids.